Presented here are 24 T cell receptor beta chains from one specimen sequenced in a study of regulatory T cells in long-lasting Graves disease. HTBI primers from iRepertoire and Arm-PCR of CDR3 regions yielded the TCR beta libraries. TCRdb called the multiplex PCR reads again in MiXCR, with one record for every CDR3 protein. The profile covers roughly 700,000 distinct CDR3 sequences, with 25% to 30% appearing a single time and 40% to 55% taken by the ten largest. As to time point: persistent/refractory GD, antithyroid drugs over 5 years with positive TRAb. Scientists built the TCR library using RNA that was extracted from PBMCs. Specimen: peripheral blood mononuclear cells (PBMCs), collected when the disease was refractory, from a patient treated with antithyroid drugs. The receptor set was obtained from a female donor with Graves disease.

The chain recombines TRBV29-1 with TRBJ1-1, with TRBD1 matching over 8 bases. V lost 5 bases to trimming and J lost 4 bases; unmatched junction nucleotides: 3. The CDR3 is 12 amino acids. Germline V CDR1 and CDR2: SQVTM, ANQGSEA. CDR3 DNA: TGCAGCGTTAAGGACAGGGTCACTGAAGCTTTCTTT. As protein: CSVKDRVTEAFF. The entire variable domain, with the rest obtained from reference TRBV29-1 and TRBJ1-1, is as follows: SAVISQKPSRDICQRGTSLTIQCQVDSQVTMMFWYRQQPGQSLTLIATANQGSEATYESGFVIDKFPISRPNLTFSTLTVSNMSPEDSSIYLCSVKDRVTEAFFGQGTRLTVV.

This clonotype was found a few times. J is TRBJ1-2 and V is TRBV12-3 or TRBV12-4; D gene uncertain. The CDR3 sequence is 12 residues long. V was shortened by 2 bases and J by 14 bases, with 15 bases between the two germline ends. Here the CDR3 DNA reads TGTGCCAGCAGTTTAAGGGCAGGTGGAGGGACCTTC. Residues: CASSLRAGGGTF.

This clonotype turned up a few times. The CDR3 reads CASREGTGVLYTEAFF. The CDR3 DNA reads as TGTGCCAGCAGAGAGGGGACAGGGGTTTTGTACACTGAAGCTTTCTTT. The chain combines TRBV6-1 with TRBJ1-1; TRBD1 matches at 10 bases. The germline gives CDR1 MNHNS, CDR2 SASEGT. The CDR3 covers 16 residues. J gave up 3 bases and V 6 bases, and 10 bases lay outside the gene matches.

J is TRBJ2-7 and V is TRBV20-1, with 11 nucleotides matching TRBD2. Germline V gene sequence: CDR1 DFQATT, CDR2 SNEGSKA (reference sequence). The length of the CDR3 is 15 residues. V lost 3 bases, J lost 4 bases, and 8 bases stayed unmatched. The CDR3 region is CSARPPSGRIYEQYF. The DNA of the CDR3 is TGCAGTGCTAGGCCTCCTAGCGGGAGGATATACGAGCAGTACTTC.

This clonotype appeared a few times. V and J are TRBV27 and TRBJ2-7, with D perhaps given as TRBD1 or TRBD2 (5 bases each). Trimming took 7 bases from V and 5 from J, leaving 18 bases between them. CDR1 and CDR2 (germline): MNHEY, SMNVEV (reference sequence). This CDR3 region has 14 residues. Written as DNA, the CDR3 is TGTGCCAGCAAGGCTATGGGGCTAGCCAACGAGCAGTACTTC. Its translation is CASKAMGLANEQYF.

The rearrangement uses TRBV11-2 and TRBJ2-7; tentatively, D is TRBD2 (6 bases). The CDR3 is 15 amino acids. The V gene's germline CDR1 is SGHAT and CDR2 FQNNGV. V lost 4 bases to trimming and J lost 2 bases, with 15 bases between them. The CDR3 protein is CASSSHLGGTYEQYF. For the CDR3, the DNA is TGTGCCAGCAGCTCGCATCTGGGGGGAACCTACGAGCAGTACTTC.

The chain is built from TRBV6-7 and TRBJ2-5; 7 bases match TRBD1. TRBV6-7 is annotated as an ORF whose role is uncertain. The CDR3 has 13 residues. V gave up 8 bases and J gave up 1 base; unmatched junction bases: 4. CDR3: CASGTASQETQYF. The CDR3 DNA sequence: TGTGCCAGCGGGACAGCCTCCCAAGAGACCCAGTACTTC.

This rearrangement joins TRBV19 to TRBJ1-1; 9 bases match TRBD1. After removal of 4 bases from V and 9 bases from J, the junction contained 9 bases not matched to a gene. The CDR3 runs 14 residues. Germline CDR1 reads LNHDA; CDR2 reads SQIVND (reference sequence). This CDR3 reads CASSTSGTGRKAFF. The CDR3 nucleotides read TGTGCCAGTAGTACCTCCGGGACAGGGCGAAAAGCTTTCTTT.

This clonotype was detected a few times. The V gene is TRBV6-1, the J gene TRBJ1-1, with D unresolved. This CDR3 region has 13 residues. Germline V gene lookup returns CDR1 MNHNS and CDR2 SASEGT. V shed 7 bases and J shed 1 base, with 10 bases lying between them. In nucleotides, the CDR3 is TGTGCCAGCATCCGCTACGAGAACACTGAAGCTTTCTTT. Translated, it gives CASIRYENTEAFF.

This clonotype was recorded a few times. V and J are TRBV20-1 and TRBJ1-5; no definite D call. CDR1 and CDR2 from the germline V gene are DFQATT and SNEGSKA (reference sequence). Trimming left V 0 bases short and J 13 bases short, with 10 bases between. This CDR3 has 11 residues. The CDR3 bases are TGCAGTGCTAGAGATCCCCCGGGGCAGCATTTT. Its translation is CSARDPPGQHF.

This clonotype was observed a handful of times. The chain is built from TRBV11-2 and TRBJ1-2, with a possible D match to TRBD1 (6 bases). The CDR3 loop spans 15 amino acids. V was shortened by 1 base and J by 4 bases, with 13 bases between the two germline ends. Germline V CDR1 and CDR2: SGHAT, FQNNGV. The CDR3 DNA follows: TGTGCCAGCAGCTTAGCCACAGGGTTAGCCTATGGCTACACCTTC. This gives the protein CASSLATGLAYGYTF.

The CDR3: CASSPTGVVQETQYF. CDR3 sequence (DNA): TGTGCCAGCAGCCCCACAGGGGTAGTCCAAGAGACCCAGTACTTC. This chain links TRBV7-3 with TRBJ2-5; TRBD1 aligns across 7 bases. The J segment lost 1 base and the V segment lost 5 bases, leaving 7 bases of the junction unmatched. Germline-derived CDR1 and CDR2 are SGHTA and FQGTGA. This CDR3 has 15 amino acids.

Details on this clonotype: It may be a read error: a sequence one base away is much more abundant. In DNA, the CDR3 is TGTGCCAGCAGACAGGGGATCTATGGCTACACCTTC. It specifies CASRQGIYGYTF. V and J are TRBV6-1 and TRBJ1-2, with 7 bases fitting TRBD1. The CDR3 runs 12 residues. V shed 6 bases and J 4 bases; nucleotides not matched to a gene: 2. Germline V CDR1 and CDR2: MNHNS, SASEGT.

This sequence joins TRBV12-3 or TRBV12-4 and TRBJ1-2, with 10 positions matching TRBD1. V was pared by 7 bases and J by 7 bases, with 6 bases of the junction left unmatched. This CDR3 spans 13 amino acids. The DNA for the CDR3 is TGTGCCAGCACCGGGACAGGGGAGGTTGGCTACACCTTC. It is translated as CASTGTGEVGYTF.

This clonotype was found a few times. An end of the junction does not agree with germline; a read error may underlie this. The rearrangement joins TRBV6-2 or TRBV6-3 to TRBJ2-2; D is possibly TRBD2 (6 bases). This CDR3 is built from 13 residues. CDR1 is MNHEY and CDR2 is SVGEGT in the germline V gene. The CDR3 nucleotides are TGTGCCAGCAGTTCCGGGAACACCGGGGGGCTGTTTTTT. Translating it yields CASSSGNTGGLFF.

The table lists this clonotype with a few counts. The V call is TRBV2, the J call TRBJ1-3; D is perhaps TRBD1 (5 bases). This CDR3 contains 17 residues. The germline V gene encodes CDR1 SNHLY and CDR2 FYNNEI. Trimming left V 2 bases short and J 0 bases short, with 14 bases between. The CDR3 nucleotides read TGTGCCAGCAGTGAACAATTGGGGGACCTCTCTGGAAACACCATATATTTT. Translating gives CASSEQLGDLSGNTIYF.

The count of this clonotype is one. The chain combines TRBV29-1 with TRBJ2-5; TRBD2 is a possible D gene (5 bases). Per the germline V gene, CDR1 is SQVTM and CDR2 is ANQGSEA. CDR3 length: 18 residues. Trimming removed 2 bases at V and 0 bases at J, with 22 bases between. The CDR3, as DNA: TGCAGCGTTGAAACCAGCAGGACTCTAGCAGTATACCAAGAGACCCAGTACTTC. Translated, it gives CSVETSRTLAVYQETQYF.

The chain combines TRBV2 with TRBJ1-5; the D gene is possibly TRBD1 (6 bases). V lost 7 bases and J lost 4, with 17 bases in between. Germline V gene data show CDR1 as SNHLY and CDR2 as FYNNEI. The CDR3 contains 15 residues. For the CDR3, the DNA is TGTGCCAGCACCCCCCGCTGGACAGATAATCAGCCCCAGCATTTT. This gives the protein CASTPRWTDNQPQHF.

The genes are TRBV7-8 and TRBJ1-1; D is ambiguous. V was trimmed by 4 bases and J by 4 bases, leaving 13 bases between them. The V gene's germline CDR1 is SGHVS and CDR2 FQNEAQ. CDR3 length equals 14 residues. CDR3 DNA sequence: TGTGCCAGCAGCTCCGGTTGGCCGAGCACTGAAGCTTTCTTT. Translating gives CASSSGWPSTEAFF.

CDR3 in DNA: TGTGCCAGCAGTTTAGAGGTGGGGGGAAGCAATCAGCCCCAGCATTTT. Translating gives CASSLEVGGSNQPQHF. The chain carries TRBV28 and TRBJ1-5, with D perhaps TRBD1 (5 bases). V shed 2 bases and J shed 1 base, with 12 bases lying between them. The length of the CDR3 is 16 residues. In germline, CDR1 is MDHEN, CDR2 SYDVKM.

V is TRBV25-1 and J is TRBJ1-1; unclear D gene. Germline CDR1 is MGHDK and CDR2 is SYGVNS. The CDR3 sequence is 15 residues long. Trimming cost V 2 bases and J 3 bases, with 13 bases left between them. The CDR3 DNA reads TGTGCCAGCAGTGAAATGGACGGGTGGGACACTGAAGCTTTCTTT. Protein: CASSEMDGWDTEAFF.

This clonotype was detected only a few times. This chain links TRBV20-1 with TRBJ1-3; D ambiguous. Germline V CDR1 and CDR2: DFQATT, SNEGSKA (reference sequence). V was cut by 1 base and J by 4 bases, with 8 bases left in between. The length of the CDR3 is 13 residues. The CDR3 DNA reads as TGCAGTGCTAGAGGCACTCTGGGAAACACCATATATTTT. Residues: CSARGTLGNTIYF.

Ten or more counts support this clonotype. The chain has TRBV11-2 and TRBJ2-7; no firm D call. The CDR3 extends over 12 amino acids. Trimming shortened V by 1 base and J by 6 bases, and 7 bases separated the two germline ends. Germline-derived CDR1 and CDR2 are SGHAT and FQNNGV. The DNA of the CDR3 is TGTGCCAGCAGCTTAGCGCAGAGCGAGCAGTACTTC. It codes for CASSLAQSEQYF.

This clonotype was observed many times. The chain combines TRBV7-2 with TRBJ2-7, with 7 bases lining up with TRBD1. V was clipped by 5 bases and J by 4 bases; unmatched bases: 11. From germline, CDR1 is SGHTA and CDR2 FQGNSA. This CDR3 has 15 residues. CDR3 sequence: CASSATGTAGYEQYF. The CDR3 DNA is TGTGCCAGCAGCGCAACCGGGACAGCCGGATACGAGCAGTACTTC.